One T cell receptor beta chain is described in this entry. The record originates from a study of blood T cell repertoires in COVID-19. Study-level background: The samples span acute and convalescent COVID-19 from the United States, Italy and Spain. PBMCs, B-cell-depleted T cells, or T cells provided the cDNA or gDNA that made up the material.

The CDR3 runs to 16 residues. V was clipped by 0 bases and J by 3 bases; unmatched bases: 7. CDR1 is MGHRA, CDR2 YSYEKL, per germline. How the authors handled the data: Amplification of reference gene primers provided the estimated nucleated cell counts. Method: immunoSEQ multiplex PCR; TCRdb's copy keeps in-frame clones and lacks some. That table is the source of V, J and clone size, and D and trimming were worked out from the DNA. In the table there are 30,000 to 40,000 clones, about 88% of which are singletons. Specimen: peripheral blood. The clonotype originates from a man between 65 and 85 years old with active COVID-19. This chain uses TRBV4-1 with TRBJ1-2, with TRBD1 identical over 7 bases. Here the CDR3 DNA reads TGCGCCAGCAGCCAAGATCCTCGGGACAGTTACTATGGCTACACCTTC. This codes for CASSQDPRDSYYGYTF.